The TCR beta chain under discussion was sequenced for a study of CD8+CD57+ T cells in acquired aplastic anemia. Patients included in sequencing had previously demonstrated CD8+CD57+ cell expansion by flow cytometry. Details on this clonotype: Its target is not known.

Broader study findings: There were 25 to 35 CD8+ CDR3 sequences that occurred in both patients and controls.

The CDR3 is 12 residues long. Trimming took off 10 bases at V and 6 bases at J, with 15 bases between the two ends. Per germline, CDR1 SNHLY and CDR2 FYNNEI. According to the study, genomic DNA was the template for TCR beta VDJ and CDR3 profiling. TCRdb re-analysed the reads in MiXCR, keeping a single row per CDR3 protein. The sample has about 160,000 distinct CDR3 sequences; around half are singletons. Sequenced: sorted CD4+, CD8+, or CD8+CD57+ T cells (not recorded which) from PBMCs. The chain joins TRBV2 to TRBJ1-1, with D unresolved. The TCR originated in a human donor with aplastic anemia. CDR3 bases: TGTGCCAAGTCCCGTGAGAAGGCTGAAGCTTTCTTT. It yields the protein CAKSREKAEAFF.